This T cell receptor beta chain was recorded in a study of T cell responses to AZD1222 COVID-19 vaccine. As regards this clone: As yet, its antigen is unknown.

The assay was immunoSEQ multiplex PCR, and TCRdb's table has in-frame clones only and misses some. The table has about 190,000 clones, 80% to 95% seen once; the top ten hold roughly 1.3%. Points from the study as a whole: Across the whole spike, CD4 TCRs peaked at regions 160-218 and 743-854.

This CDR3 has 13 residues. V lost 2 bases and J lost 7, with 10 bases in between. Germline V CDR1 and CDR2: LGHDT, YNNKEL (reference sequence). The sequences come from peripheral blood, collected on day 0 of AZD1222 vaccination. This clonotype was sampled from an adult in good health. The chain joins TRBV3-1 (or the pseudogene TRBV3-2) to TRBJ2-3; TRBD1 is a possible D gene (5 bases). The chain's CDR3 is CASSQRDSNTQYF. CDR3 nucleotide sequence: TGTGCCAGCAGCCAACGTGACAGTAATACGCAGTATTTT.